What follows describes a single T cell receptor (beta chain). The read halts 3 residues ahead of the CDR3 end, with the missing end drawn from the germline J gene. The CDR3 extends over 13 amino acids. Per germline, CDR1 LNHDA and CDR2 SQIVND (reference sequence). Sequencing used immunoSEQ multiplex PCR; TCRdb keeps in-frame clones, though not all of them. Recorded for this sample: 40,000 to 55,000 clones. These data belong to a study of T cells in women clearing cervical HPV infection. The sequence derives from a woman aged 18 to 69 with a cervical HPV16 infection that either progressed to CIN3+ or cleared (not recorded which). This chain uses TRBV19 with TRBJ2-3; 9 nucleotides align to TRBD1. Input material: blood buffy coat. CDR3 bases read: TGTGCCAGTAGTGGGACAGGGACAGCGGCG. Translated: CASSGTGTAA. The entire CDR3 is CASSGTGTAAQYF.